These 23 T cell receptor beta chains were sequenced from one sample in a study of cytomegalovirus exposure and HLA in healthy donors. PCR used 60 Vbeta primers and 13 Jbeta primers. Method: immunoSEQ multiplex PCR; TCRdb's copy keeps in-frame clones and lacks some. The sample gives over 50,000 clones, roughly 80% of which show up once; about 1.5% is in the top ten. Sequenced: PBMCs. The origin of the receptors is a man between 40 and 49 years old in good health and CMV-seronegative.

The V call is TRBV5-1, the J call TRBJ2-7, with a tentative D call TRBD1 (5 bases). With 1 base removed from V and 3 bases from J, the gap between germline ends came to 11 bases. This CDR3 is 14 amino acids long. Per germline, CDR1 SGHRS and CDR2 YFSETQ. CDR3 sequence reads: CASSLNSGYYEQYF. CDR3 DNA: TGCGCCAGCAGCTTGAATTCAGGGTACTACGAGCAGTACTTC.

This clone was counted a single time. The chain uses TRBV12-5 and TRBJ2-7; maybe TRBD2 (7 bases). This CDR3 has 14 amino acids. V lost 5 bases, J lost 3 bases, and 14 bases lay in between. Germline lookup yields CDR1 LGHNT and CDR2 FRNRAP. The CDR3, as DNA: TGTGCTAGTGGTCCCCGGGGGGCTCACTACGAGCAGTACTTC. Its translation: CASGPRGAHYEQYF. The variable domain in full, with the rest retrieved from reference TRBV12-5 and TRBJ2-7, is DARVTQTPRHKVTEMGQEVTMRCQPILGHNTVFWYRQTMMQGLELLAYFRNRAPLDDSGMPKDRFSAEMPDATLATLKIQPSEPRDSAVYFCASGPRGAHYEQYFGPGTRLTVT.

This clone occurred a few times. The rearrangement links TRBV2 to TRBJ2-1; 8 nucleotides line up with TRBD1. Germline CDR1 and CDR2: SNHLY and FYNNEI. CDR3 length: 16 amino acids. After removal of 3 bases from V and 4 bases from J, the junction contained 8 bases not matched to a gene. The CDR3 DNA is TGTGCCAGCAGTGACCCAGGGGGCGCGGGTTACAATGAGCAGTTCTTC. Translated, it gives CASSDPGGAGYNEQFF.

Written as DNA, the CDR3 is TGTGCCAGCAGCCAATTGAGAGGGGGCAATGAGCAGTTCTTC. It translates to CASSQLRGGNEQFF. J is TRBJ2-1 and V is TRBV16; tentatively, D is TRBD1 (6 bases). The V end lost 1 base, the J end lost 6 bases, and 10 bases lay between the germline ends. The CDR3 runs to 14 residues. Germline V lookup: CDR1 KGHSY, CDR2 FQNENV.

Only a few counts were recorded for this clone. The rearrangement links TRBV28 to TRBJ1-1; no reliable D call. The CDR3 loop spans 13 amino acids. The V gene's germline CDR1 is MDHEN and CDR2 SYDVKM. V was trimmed by 3 bases and J by 6 bases, leaving 11 bases between them. In DNA form, the CDR3 reads TGTGCCAGCAGTTTCGCATCGGTCCCTGAAGCTTTCTTT. This translates into CASSFASVPEAFF.

The V call is TRBV10-3, the J call TRBJ1-1, with D possibly being TRBD1 (6 bases). This CDR3 is built from 13 residues. The germline V gene encodes CDR1 ENHRY and CDR2 SYGVKD. Trimming shortened V by 6 bases and J by 4 bases, and 12 bases separated the two germline ends. The CDR3 sequence: CAISQGQTTEAFF. The CDR3 DNA is TGTGCCATCAGCCAGGGACAAACCACTGAAGCTTTCTTT.

The V gene is TRBV9, the J gene TRBJ2-5; 8 bases are a match to TRBD2. Trimming took 0 bases from V and 5 from J; bases not matched to a gene: 6. Germline CDR1 SGDLS, CDR2 YYNGEE. The CDR3 sequence is 15 residues long. CDR3 bases: TGTGCCAGCAGCGTAGTTCCGGGGGGGCAGGAGACCCAGTACTTC. It is translated as CASSVVPGGQETQYF.

The gene calls are TRBV30 and TRBJ1-1; D not certain. This CDR3 region has 12 residues. V was pared by 5 bases and J by 1 base, with 8 bases between. Per germline, CDR1 GTSNPN and CDR2 SVGIG (reference sequence). CDR3 coding DNA: TGTGCCTGGTCTGTCAGGAACACTGAAGCTTTCTTT. Its translation is CAWSVRNTEAFF.

V is TRBV7-2 and J is TRBJ2-7, with TRBD1 identical over 8 bases. This CDR3 has 14 amino acids. V lost 3 bases, J lost 3 bases, and 4 bases stayed unmatched. Germline V gives CDR1 SGHTA, CDR2 FQGNSA. CDR3 sequence reads: CASSFARGLYEQYV. Written as DNA, the CDR3 is TGTGCCAGCAGCTTTGCCAGGGGGCTCTACGAGCAGTACGTC.

The chain uses TRBV29-1 and TRBJ1-2; no clear D gene. Germline CDR1 reads SQVTM; CDR2 reads ANQGSEA. This CDR3 has 13 amino acids. The CDR3 region is CSVPIAGNGGYTF. Here the CDR3 DNA reads TGCAGTGTACCGATCGCCGGGAACGGTGGCTACACCTTC. Using reference TRBV29-1 and TRBJ1-2 for the parts outside the CDR3, the full variable domain is SAVISQKPSRDICQRGTSLTIQCQVDSQVTMMFWYRQQPGQSLTLIATANQGSEATYESGFVIDKFPISRPNLTFSTLTVSNMSPEDSSIYLCSVPIAGNGGYTFGSGTRLTVV.

In regard to this clone: This specimen includes other DNA sequences encoding the same CDR3. The chain couples TRBV5-1 to TRBJ2-1; the D gene is possibly TRBD1 (6 bases). V was cut by 4 bases and J by 4 bases, with 15 bases left in between. Germline V gives CDR1 SGHRS, CDR2 YFSETQ. This CDR3 is built from 15 residues. The DNA for the CDR3 is TGCGCCAGCAGCCTAGGGGGTGGGTCTTACAATGAGCAGTTCTTC. This gives the protein CASSLGGGSYNEQFF.

V and J are TRBV4-3 and TRBJ2-3; a weak D match, TRBD2 (7 bases). The V gene's germline CDR1 is LGHNA and CDR2 YSLEER. This CDR3 contains 14 residues. V was cut by 5 bases and J by 6 bases, with 15 bases left in between. In DNA, the CDR3 is TGCGCCAGCAGCTGGAGGGGGGGAGCCGATACGCAGTATTTT. This gives the protein CASSWRGGADTQYF.

The gene calls are TRBV15 and TRBJ1-1; no reliable D call. The CDR3 is 15 residues long. Germline CDR1 LNHNV, CDR2 YYDKDF (reference sequence). The ends were cut back, 0 bases at V and 1 base at J, with 9 bases in the middle. CDR3 sequence (DNA): TGTGCCACCAGCAGAGACCGAAGAGGGAACACTGAAGCTTTCTTT. Its translation is CATSRDRRGNTEAFF.

The chain uses TRBV7-8 and TRBJ2-7, with D possibly TRBD1 on 6 matching bases. Trimming cost V 2 bases and J 4 bases, with 6 bases left between them. Germline V gives CDR1 SGHVS, CDR2 FQNEAQ. The CDR3 contains 12 residues. DNA for the CDR3: TGTGCCAGCAGCTTACAGGGGTACGAGCAGTACGTC. This sequence encodes CASSLQGYEQYV.

This clone was picked up one time. CDR3 amino acids: CASSPGLRDTQYF. The CDR3 coding sequence is TGTGCCAGCAGCCCGGGGTTGAGAGATACGCAGTATTTT. The chain combines TRBV7-3 with TRBJ2-3; D may be TRBD2 (5 bases). Trimming cost V 5 bases and J 5 bases, with 11 bases left between them. The CDR3 runs 13 residues. The germline V gene encodes CDR1 SGHTA and CDR2 FQGTGA.

This chain uses TRBV7-9 with TRBJ2-5, with TRBD1 identical over 8 bases. Germline V gene lookup returns CDR1 SEHNR and CDR2 FQNEAQ (reference sequence). CDR3 size: 14 residues. V dropped 5 bases and J dropped 5; count of bases not matched to a gene: 7. The CDR3 reads CASSSGRTGETQYF. CDR3 nucleotides: TGTGCCAGCAGCAGTGGGAGGACAGGGGAGACCCAGTACTTC.

This chain connects TRBV5-4 to TRBJ2-5, with TRBD2 matching over 11 bases. Germline assignment: CDR1 SGHNT and CDR2 YYREEE (reference sequence). With 4 bases clipped from V and 5 bases from J, the junction kept 7 bases outside the gene matches. The CDR3 extends over 15 amino acids. Written as DNA, the CDR3 is TGTGCCAGCAGCATTAGCGGGGGGGCATTGGAGACCCAGTACTTC. Residues: CASSISGGALETQYF.

The chain combines TRBV29-1 with TRBJ2-3; possible D gene TRBD2, 5 bases. V was pared by 6 bases and J by 4 bases, with 17 bases between. This CDR3 has 14 amino acids. Germline assignment: CDR1 SQVTM and CDR2 ANQGSEA. The chain's CDR3 is CSVLSRGPSDTQYF. CDR3 coding DNA: TGCAGCGTACTAAGCCGCGGGCCTTCAGATACGCAGTATTTT.

J is TRBJ2-6 and V is TRBV2, with D possibly being TRBD1 (7 bases). Germline V lookup: CDR1 SNHLY, CDR2 FYNNEI. CDR3 length: 16 residues. The ends were cut back, 5 bases at V and 2 bases at J, with 13 bases in the middle. CDR3 in amino acids: CASSRAGGTGANVLTF. The DNA for the CDR3 is TGTGCCAGCAGTAGGGCAGGGGGGACTGGGGCCAACGTCCTGACTTTC.

This clone was seen once. The V call is TRBV5-1, the J call TRBJ2-1, with a tentative D call TRBD2 (5 bases). The germline V gene encodes CDR1 SGHRS and CDR2 YFSETQ. V gave up 0 bases and J gave up 0 bases, with 10 bases separating them. This CDR3 spans 16 amino acids. The CDR3: CASSLEMGSSYNEQFF. The CDR3 region has the DNA TGCGCCAGCAGCTTGGAAATGGGGAGCTCCTACAATGAGCAGTTCTTC.

This chain uses TRBV5-4 with TRBJ2-3; 9 bases line up with TRBD2. V shed 0 bases, J shed 3 bases, and the junction held 5 bases outside the gene matches. This CDR3 contains 16 residues. Germline lookup yields CDR1 SGHNT and CDR2 YYREEE (reference sequence). For the CDR3, the DNA is TGTGCCAGCAGCTTGGTGGGCGGGGGGGCGACAGATACGCAGTATTTT. Protein product: CASSLVGGGATDTQYF.

The rearrangement joins TRBV25-1 to TRBJ2-4; D ambiguous. Trimming took 4 bases from V and 0 from J, leaving 4 bases between them. The V gene's germline CDR1 is MGHDK and CDR2 SYGVNS. The CDR3 totals 13 residues. CDR3 loop: CASSGLAKNIQYF. As DNA, the CDR3 is TGTGCCAGCAGTGGACTAGCCAAAAACATTCAGTACTTC. Full variable domain (missing parts from reference TRBV25-1 and TRBJ2-4): EADIYQTPRYLVIGTGKKITLECSQTMGHDKMYWYQQDPGMELHLIHYSYGVNSTEKGDLSSESTVSRIRTEHFPLTLESARPSHTSQYLCASSGLAKNIQYFGAGTRLSVL.

This chain joins TRBV6-4 and TRBJ1-1, with D perhaps TRBD1 (6 bases). The germline gives CDR1 MRHNA, CDR2 SNTAGT. This CDR3 is 13 amino acids long. The V gene lost 8 bases and the J gene lost 6 bases, with 16 bases spanning the gap. The CDR3 DNA reads as TGTGCCAGCGCAGAACACAGGGTGCCTGAAGCTTTCTTT. Protein: CASAEHRVPEAFF.